What follows are 30 T cell receptor beta chains derived from one specimen sequenced in a study of identical twins. TCRdb reprocessed the 5' RACE reads via MiXCR and lists one record per CDR3 protein. The sample shows 1.5 million to 2 million distinct CDR3 sequences, around a third of them seen only once. The sample comprised cord blood. The receptors come from a newborn girl in good health.

This chain links TRBV2 with TRBJ1-4; possibly TRBD1 for D (5 bases). CDR1 is SNHLY, CDR2 FYNNEI, per germline. V was clipped by 5 bases and J by 7 bases, with 23 bases between them. The CDR3 covers 17 residues. The CDR3 spells CASSWGPPAGQGEKLFF. CDR3 nucleotide sequence: TGTGCCAGCAGTTGGGGCCCGCCCGCAGGGCAGGGTGAAAAACTGTTTTTT.

This clonotype was seen a few times. CDR3 loop: CATRDSGLTQYF. Here the CDR3 DNA reads TGTGCCACCCGGGACAGTGGGTTGACCCAGTACTTC. The chain joins TRBV15 to TRBJ2-7, with 7 positions matching TRBD1. The DNA end is a closer match to TRBJ2-5, so the J assignment may be wrong. Germline V gene sequence: CDR1 LNHNV, CDR2 YYDKDF (reference sequence). The CDR3 contains 12 residues.

V and J are TRBV20-1 and TRBJ2-1; tentative D call: TRBD1 (6 bases). The J call is in doubt because the DNA end fits TRBJ2-7 better. The CDR3 extends over 11 amino acids. The V gene's germline CDR1 is DFQATT and CDR2 SNEGSKA (reference sequence). The CDR3 DNA reads TGCAGTGCCCTGGGACACAATGAGCAGTACTTC. It specifies CSALGHNEQYF.

The chain recombines TRBV2 with TRBJ2-1; no firm D call. The CDR3 sequence is 14 residues long. CDR1 and CDR2 (germline): SNHLY, FYNNEI. Trimming removed 7 bases from V and 0 bases from J, with 10 bases in between. This CDR3 is CASKTSSSYNEQFF. The CDR3, as DNA: TGTGCCAGCAAGACGAGCAGCTCCTACAATGAGCAGTTCTTC. The full variable domain, in which reference TRBV2 and TRBJ2-1 provide the parts outside the CDR3, is EPEVTQTPSHQVTQMGQEVILRCVPISNHLYFYWYRQILGQKVEFLVSFYNNEISEKSEIFDDQFSVERPDGSNFTLKIRSTKLEDSAMYFCASKTSSSYNEQFFGPGTRLTVL.

A few counts support this clonotype. The genes are TRBV6-5 and TRBJ2-3, with TRBD2 matching over 9 bases. CDR3 length equals 15 residues. V trimming: 6 bases; J trimming: 4 bases; junction bases outside the gene matches: 8. The V gene's germline CDR1 is MNHEY and CDR2 SVGAGI. The CDR3 DNA sequence: TGTGCCAGCAGACGGACTAGCGCCAGAGCAGATACGCAGTATTTT. Its protein is CASRRTSARADTQYF.

This clonotype has more than one count but fewer than ten. The chain is built from TRBV6-1 and TRBJ2-7; TRBD1 matches 9 bases. After removal of 6 bases from V and 3 bases from J, the junction contained 6 bases not matched to a gene. CDR1 is MNHNS and CDR2 is SASEGT in the germline V gene. The CDR3 has 14 amino acids. The CDR3 region is CASRTPGQGYEQYF. As DNA, the CDR3 is TGTGCCAGCAGAACACCGGGACAGGGCTACGAGCAGTACTTC.

The table lists this clonotype with many counts. This rearrangement joins TRBV5-1 to TRBJ2-3, with 9 bases aligning to TRBD2. From germline, CDR1 is SGHRS and CDR2 YFSETQ. The CDR3 length is 14 residues. The J segment lost 2 bases and the V segment lost 8 bases, leaving 6 bases of the junction unmatched. The CDR3 sequence is CASRLAVNTDTQYF. The CDR3 DNA is TGCGCCAGTCGACTAGCGGTGAACACAGATACGCAGTATTTT.

The chain links TRBV12-3 or TRBV12-4 to TRBJ2-1; maybe TRBD2 (6 bases). CDR3 length: 16 residues. V was pared by 5 bases and J by 4 bases, with 18 bases between. CDR3 nucleotides: TGTGCCAGCAGTCTATTACTAGCCCCCCCTTACAATGAGCAGTTCTTC. As protein: CASSLLLAPPYNEQFF.

In this sample, this clonotype turned up a few times. The chain employs TRBV28 and TRBJ1-2; no clear D gene. CDR1 MDHEN and CDR2 SYDVKM come from the germline V gene. The CDR3 has 16 amino acids. The V gene lost 5 bases and the J gene lost 8 bases, with 24 bases spanning the gap. The CDR3 is CASSPPPKSGGEGYTF. CDR3 bases: TGTGCCAGCAGTCCACCGCCGAAGTCAGGAGGAGAGGGCTACACCTTC.

CDR3 in amino acids: CASSPIDGYTF. The DNA of the CDR3 is TGTGCCAGCAGCCCTATAGATGGCTACACCTTC. The chain employs TRBV11-2 and TRBJ1-2; D uncertain. V was clipped by 5 bases and J by 6 bases, with 7 bases between them. The germline V gene has CDR1 SGHAT and CDR2 FQNNGV. The CDR3 runs to 11 residues.

The rearrangement joins TRBV5-1 to TRBJ2-3; 8 nucleotides agree with TRBD2. V shed 2 bases, J shed 1 base, and the junction held 9 bases outside the gene matches. The CDR3 is 17 residues long. Germline CDR1 SGHRS, CDR2 YFSETQ. The DNA for the CDR3 is TGCGCCAGCAGCTTAAGGTATAGCGGGGTTCGCACAGATACGCAGTATTTT. Translated, it gives CASSLRYSGVRTDTQYF.

Note on this clonotype: A much more abundant neighbour one base away suggests this may be a read error. V and J are TRBV27 and TRBJ2-7; no reliable D call. The J call could be wrong; TRBJ2-4 is a better fit for the DNA end. CDR1 and CDR2 (germline): MNHEY, SMNVEV (reference sequence). The CDR3 runs to 14 residues. CDR3 sequence: CAISSHTTKNIQYF. The CDR3 nucleotides read TGTGCCATCAGTTCACACACGACCAAAAACATTCAGTACTTC.

CDR3 sequence reads: CASSERDRETQYF. CDR3 nucleotides: TGTGCCAGCAGTGAACGGGACAGGGAGACCCAGTACTTC. The gene calls are TRBV6-1 and TRBJ2-5; 8 bases map to TRBD1. The CDR3 is made up of 13 amino acids. CDR1 MNHNS and CDR2 SASEGT come from the germline V gene. V lost 2 bases, J lost 5 bases, and 1 base stayed unmatched.

This clonotype showed up just a few times. The chain combines TRBV2 with TRBJ1-1, with D unresolved. The V gene lost 9 bases and the J gene lost 2 bases, with 4 bases spanning the gap. Germline V gene data show CDR1 as SNHLY and CDR2 as FYNNEI. The CDR3 contains 10 residues. The CDR3 region is CARYNTEAFF. The CDR3 DNA sequence: TGTGCCAGATATAACACTGAAGCTTTCTTT.

The chain combines TRBV28 with TRBJ1-2, with 7 bases that match TRBD1. J was trimmed by 0 bases and V by 10 bases; bases with no gene match: 8. Germline V lookup: CDR1 MDHEN, CDR2 SYDVKM. The CDR3 covers 14 residues. The CDR3 DNA reads TGTGCCACCTGGGGGGACAGAACTAACTATGGCTACACCTTC. As protein: CATWGDRTNYGYTF.

The sample holds a few counts of this clonotype. The chain carries TRBV27 and TRBJ2-7; 11 bases match TRBD2. Germline V CDR1 and CDR2: MNHEY, SMNVEV (reference sequence). V lost 4 bases, J lost 0 bases, and 8 bases stayed unmatched. There are 17 residues in the CDR3. CDR3 DNA sequence: TGTGCCAGCAGTTATGAGACTAGCGGGGTCAGCTCCTACGAGCAGTACTTC. Its protein product is CASSYETSGVSSYEQYF.

This clonotype was counted many times. The J gene is TRBJ2-7, the V gene TRBV10-3; tentative D call: TRBD1 (6 bases). Looked up from germline, CDR1 is ENHRY and CDR2 is SYGVKD. The CDR3 is 12 residues long. V lost 6 bases, J lost 0 bases, and 6 bases lay in between. The CDR3 is CAIRTGSYEQYF. CDR3 bases: TGTGCCATCAGGACAGGCTCCTACGAGCAGTACTTC.

This sequence joins TRBV12-3 or TRBV12-4 and TRBJ2-2; 9 nucleotides agree with TRBD1. Trimming removed 10 bases from V and 4 bases from J; junction bases left unmatched: 7. The CDR3 spans 14 residues. This chain's CDR3 is CATGQGRITGELFF. The CDR3 DNA follows: TGTGCCACCGGACAGGGGAGGATCACCGGGGAGCTGTTTTTT.

The V gene is TRBV7-2, the J gene TRBJ2-6; possibly TRBD2 for D (5 bases). This CDR3 has 15 amino acids. The V gene lost 4 bases and the J gene lost 2 bases, with 9 bases spanning the gap. Germline CDR1 SGHTA, CDR2 FQGNSA. This chain's CDR3 is CASSWEFPGANVLTF. The CDR3 nucleotides are TGTGCCAGCAGCTGGGAGTTTCCTGGGGCCAACGTCCTGACTTTC. The full variable domain, rest sourced from reference TRBV7-2 and TRBJ2-6, is GAGVSQSPSNKVTEKGKDVELRCDPISGHTALYWYRQSLGQGLEFLIYFQGNSAPDKSGLPSDRFSAERTGGSVSTLTIQRTQQEDSAVYLCASSWEFPGANVLTFGAGSRLTVL.

In its sample, this clonotype was seen a few times. V is TRBV10-3 and J is TRBJ1-2; unclear D gene. The V and J ends lost 3 bases and 3 bases respectively, with 14 bases between them. The CDR3 spans 15 residues. CDR1 is ENHRY, CDR2 SYGVKD, per germline. CDR3 bases: TGTGCCATCAGTGACCCCCGGGCGCAGCACTATGGCTACACCTTC. Protein sequence: CAISDPRAQHYGYTF.

In this sample, this clonotype turned up once. V usage is TRBV11-2 and J usage is TRBJ2-5, with TRBD2 matching over 12 bases. This CDR3 is built from 16 residues. V lost 1 base to trimming and J lost 13 bases; unmatched junction nucleotides: 13. Germline CDR1 and CDR2: SGHAT and FQNNGV. The CDR3 reads CASSLGGTSGFFQLYF. The CDR3 DNA sequence: TGTGCCAGCAGCTTAGGGGGGACTAGCGGGTTCTTTCAATTGTACTTC. Using reference TRBV11-2 and TRBJ2-5 for the parts outside the CDR3, the full variable domain is EAGVAQSPRYKIIEKRQSVAFWCNPISGHATLYWYQQILGQGPKLLIQFQNNGVVDDSQLPKDRFSAERLKGVDSTLKIQPAKLEDSAVYLCASSLGGTSGFFQLYFGPGTRLLVL.

This chain joins TRBV11-2 and TRBJ2-5; D is ambiguous. The germline gives CDR1 SGHAT, CDR2 FQNNGV. The CDR3 extends over 13 amino acids. V lost 6 bases and J 2 bases, leaving 10 bases between the germline ends. CDR3 in amino acids: CASRATLQETQYF. For the CDR3, the DNA is TGTGCCAGCAGGGCCACCCTACAAGAGACCCAGTACTTC.

The gene calls are TRBV28 and TRBJ2-3, with 7 bases that match TRBD2. V dropped 6 bases and J dropped 2; count of bases not matched to a gene: 8. The V gene's germline CDR1 is MDHEN and CDR2 SYDVKM. The CDR3 has 15 amino acids. The DNA of the CDR3 is TGTGCCAGCAGCCCGGACGGGGGGATCACAGATACGCAGTATTTT. Residues: CASSPDGGITDTQYF.

This clonotype was detected ten times or more. The chain links TRBV24-1 to TRBJ1-2; D is ambiguous. The CDR3 loop spans 14 amino acids. In germline, CDR1 is KGHDR, CDR2 SFDVKD. The ends were cut back, 0 bases at V and 2 bases at J, with 6 bases in the middle. CDR3 sequence reads: CATSDLGRNYGYTF. In DNA form, the CDR3 reads TGTGCCACCAGTGATTTGGGACGGAACTATGGCTACACCTTC.

This chain uses TRBV9 with TRBJ1-4, with a possible D match to TRBD1 (5 bases). V gave up 0 bases and J gave up 4 bases, with 10 bases separating them. The CDR3 runs to 15 residues. Germline V gives CDR1 SGDLS, CDR2 YYNGEE. For the CDR3, the DNA is TGTGCCAGCAGCGTAGAGGGCAGGGATAATGAAAAACTGTTTTTT. Residues: CASSVEGRDNEKLFF. The variable domain in full, with the rest retrieved from reference TRBV9 and TRBJ1-4, is DSGVTQTPKHLITATGQRVTLRCSPRSGDLSVYWYQQSLDQGLQFLIQYYNGEERAKGNILERFSAQQFPDLHSELNLSSLELGDSALYFCASSVEGRDNEKLFFGSGTQLSVL.

This clonotype was counted at least ten times. V and J are TRBV12-3 or TRBV12-4 and TRBJ2-1; 8 nucleotides line up with TRBD1. V was pared by 7 bases and J by 5 bases, with 10 bases of the junction left unmatched. The CDR3 has 15 amino acids. The CDR3 reads CASTPGQGGNNEQFF. The DNA of the CDR3 is TGTGCCAGCACCCCTGGACAGGGAGGTAACAATGAGCAGTTCTTC.

The chain uses TRBV29-1 and TRBJ1-1; D gene unclear. V was trimmed by 6 bases and J by 3 bases, leaving 17 bases between them. Germline V CDR1 and CDR2: SQVTM, ANQGSEA. The CDR3 covers 14 residues. CDR3 nucleotides: TGCAGCGTAAGCCGGGCCCCCACTTACACTGAAGCTTTCTTT. This sequence encodes CSVSRAPTYTEAFF.

This sequence joins TRBV7-2 and TRBJ2-5; 9 bases agree with TRBD2. The CDR3 is made up of 16 amino acids. The V gene's germline CDR1 is SGHTA and CDR2 FQGNSA. Trimming at V came to 1 base and at J to 1 base, leaving 4 bases not matched to a gene. Here the CDR3 reads CASSLVRRGGQETQYF. Here the CDR3 DNA reads TGTGCCAGCAGCTTAGTAAGGCGGGGGGGCCAAGAGACCCAGTACTTC.

J is TRBJ2-1 and V is TRBV5-1, with D perhaps TRBD2 (8 bases). Germline CDR1 is SGHRS and CDR2 is YFSETQ. The ends were cut back, 4 bases at V and 5 bases at J, with 19 bases in the middle. The CDR3 extends over 16 amino acids. This CDR3 reads CASSPGGAGGNNEQFF. The CDR3, as DNA: TGCGCCAGCAGCCCGGGAGGGGCAGGGGGTAACAATGAGCAGTTCTTC.

The chain uses TRBV7-6 and TRBJ2-1; maybe TRBD2 (6 bases). Trimming took 3 bases from V and 10 from J, leaving 10 bases between them. This CDR3 spans 12 amino acids. Germline V CDR1 and CDR2: SGHVS, FNYEAQ. DNA of the CDR3: TGTGCCAGCAGCTTTCCTAGCGACGAGCAGTTCTTC. Translated: CASSFPSDEQFF.